Each of the 5 T cell receptor beta chains below was sequenced from the same sample in a study of regulatory T cells in long-lasting Graves disease. Time point described: newly diagnosed GD, antithyroid drugs for less than 3 months. PBMC-derived RNA was used for the TCR library. Arm-PCR of CDR3 regions with iRepertoire HTBI primers generated TCR beta libraries. TCRdb re-called the multiplex PCR reads through MiXCR, storing one row per CDR3 protein. The repertoire holds hundreds of thousands of distinct CDR3 sequences, with roughly 15% as singletons. These data were likewise used in another study, on T cells in Graves' hyperthyroidism and ophthalmopathy.

The sample here was peripheral blood mononuclear cells (PBMCs), taken at new diagnosis, from a patient treated with antithyroid drugs. The receptors come from a woman aged 25 to 45 with Graves disease.

This clonotype was found many times. The rearrangement joins TRBV28 to TRBJ1-2; D gene uncertain. The CDR3 totals 16 residues. Trimming stripped 3 bases from V and 5 bases from J, with 19 bases between. Germline values: CDR1 MDHEN, CDR2 SYDVKM. CDR3 sequence: CASSFGSQTAGYGYTF. CDR3 nucleotides: TGTGCCAGCAGTTTTGGTTCACAGACCGCTGGGTATGGCTACACCTTC.

Ten or more counts support this clonotype. The chain employs TRBV11-2 and TRBJ2-1; 7 positions agree with TRBD2. V dropped 2 bases and J dropped 7; count of bases not matched to a gene: 11. The germline V gene has CDR1 SGHAT and CDR2 FQNNGV. This CDR3 has 16 amino acids. The DNA of the CDR3 is TGTGCCAGCAGCTTAATGAGTACTAGCGCAGGGAATGAGCAGTTCTTC. Translation: CASSLMSTSAGNEQFF.

This clonotype was seen at least ten times. The CDR3 loop is CASSHGGQKAFF. The CDR3 region has the DNA TGTGCCAGCAGCCATGGGGGTCAAAAGGCTTTCTTT. The rearrangement joins TRBV14 to TRBJ1-1; possibly TRBD1 for D (5 bases). The CDR3 is 12 amino acids. V was cut by 3 bases and J by 11 bases, with 13 bases left in between. CDR1 is SGHDN and CDR2 is FVKESK in the germline V gene.

This clonotype has a handful of counts. This sequence joins TRBV29-1 and TRBJ1-2; no reliable D call. The CDR3 is 12 amino acids. The germline gives CDR1 SQVTM, CDR2 ANQGSEA. The V end lost 3 bases, the J end lost 4 bases, and 9 bases lay between the germline ends. The CDR3 loop is CSVDWGTYGYTF. In nucleotides, the CDR3 is TGCAGCGTTGATTGGGGTACCTATGGCTACACCTTC.

This clonotype was counted a few times. This chain links TRBV3-1 with TRBJ2-3, with TRBD2 matching 13 bases. Germline trimming cut 0 bases from V and 5 bases from J; bases unmatched to any gene: 2. CDR1 and CDR2 (germline): LGHDT, YNNKEL (reference sequence). CDR3 length: 16 residues. CDR3 DNA: TGTGCCAGCAGCCAAGAGAGACTAGCGGGAGGAGATACGCAGTATTTT. It codes for CASSQERLAGGDTQYF.